This T cell receptor (beta chain) was identified during a study of blood T cell repertoires in COVID-19. As for the study in general: Donors in the United States, Italy and Spain gave samples during acute or convalescent COVID-19. T cells, B-cell-depleted T cells, or PBMCs supplied cDNA or gDNA.

In the original processing: The authors estimated nucleated cell counts from reference gene primer amplification. Assay used: immunoSEQ multiplex PCR; TCRdb lists only in-frame clones, some missing. D and trimming come from the DNA, and the V and J calls and clone size come from that table. The sample contains roughly 30,000 clones, roughly 85% of which appear only once. This clone was seen only once. The CDR3 contains 14 residues. Germline CDR1 reads MDHEN; CDR2 reads SYDVKM. Trimming took off 3 bases at V and 1 base at J, with 8 bases between the two ends. The sample consisted of peripheral blood. The rearrangement uses TRBV28 and TRBJ2-3; D is uncertain. The TCR sequence derives from a man between 60 and 75 years old with active COVID-19. Here the CDR3 reads CASSLNYRTDTQYF. CDR3 sequence (DNA): TGTGCCAGCAGTTTGAACTACCGCACAGATACGCAGTATTTT.